This T cell receptor beta chain derives from a study of CDR3 diversity in severe acne (dated by TCRdb to the late 2010s). Receptor libraries were prepared by PCR. The run used an Illumina HiSeq 2000. TCRdb handled the public reads itself, with Q25 trimming in fastp and clone calling in MiXCR, and kept productive beta chains. For every CDR3 protein sequence, its rows merge into one entry that carries the most common genes and DNA. Counted in this sample were more than 85,000 distinct CDR3 sequences; more than 45% of them appeared once. Around 12% of the sample goes to the ten largest clones. For this clonotype: Its antigen is unknown. No clone much larger than this one lies a single base away; base qualities are absent.

The CDR3 contains 16 residues, cysteine and phenylalanine counted. Only the CDR3 region is kept as DNA, spanning 48 bases read in frame from base 1. Taken from the germline V gene (reference sequence), the CDR1 and CDR2 loops are LNHDA and SQIVND. Recombination linked TRBV19 to TRBJ2-7, with 9 bases aligning to TRBD1. The TCR comes from a male donor with acne. Material for sequencing was blood. The DNA sequence is TGTGACAAAAGTGGCCTTGGGGACAGGGACGTGAGCGAGCAGTACTTC. Its translation reads: CDKSGLGDRDVSEQYF.